This T cell receptor (beta chain) was captured by sequencing in a study of post-analysis software for immune sequencing data. Prepared TCR beta cDNA libraries contained unique molecular identifiers. Out of roughly 1 to 11 million T cells, about 520,000 cDNA molecules were generated. TCRdb analysed the PCR reads with MiXCR anew, one entry per CDR3 protein. This sample has approximately 770,000 distinct CDR3 sequences, with just over 45% found just once. Turning to this clonotype: As yet, its antigen is unknown.

Study-level results: Multiple sclerosis was associated with a significant reduction in normalized Chao1 diversity relative to controls. Samples from a shared batch, those prepared together, strongly co-clustered by F measure. About 5 TRBV segments were more frequent in patients than controls; TRBV5-6, TRBV5-1 and TRBV20-1 belonged to this group.

The CDR3 is made up of 14 amino acids. Germline V gene lookup returns CDR1 KGHDR and CDR2 SFDVKD. After removal of 4 bases from V and 1 base from J, the junction contained 2 bases not matched to a gene. V gene TRBV24-1 combines with J gene TRBJ1-1; TRBD1 matches 7 bases. This TCR was sampled from a girl between 5 and 17 years old with multiple sclerosis. The sequenced sample was blood. The CDR3 is CATSDGQANTEAFF. The DNA for the CDR3 is TGTGCCACCAGTGACGGACAGGCGAACACTGAAGCTTTCTTT.